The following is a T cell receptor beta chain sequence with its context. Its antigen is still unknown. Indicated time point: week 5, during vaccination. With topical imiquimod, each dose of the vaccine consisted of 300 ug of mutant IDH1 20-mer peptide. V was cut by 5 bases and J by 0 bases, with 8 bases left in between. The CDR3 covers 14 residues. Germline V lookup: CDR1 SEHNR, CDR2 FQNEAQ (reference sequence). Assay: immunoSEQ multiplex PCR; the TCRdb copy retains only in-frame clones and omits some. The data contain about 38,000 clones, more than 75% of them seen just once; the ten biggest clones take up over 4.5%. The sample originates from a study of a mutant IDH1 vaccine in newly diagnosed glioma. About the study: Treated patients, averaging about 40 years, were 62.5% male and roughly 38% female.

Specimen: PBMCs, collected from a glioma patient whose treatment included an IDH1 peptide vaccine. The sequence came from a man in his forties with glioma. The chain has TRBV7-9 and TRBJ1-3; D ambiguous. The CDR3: CASSNRGSGNTIYF. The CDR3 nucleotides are TGTGCCAGCAGCAATAGAGGCTCTGGAAACACCATATATTTT.